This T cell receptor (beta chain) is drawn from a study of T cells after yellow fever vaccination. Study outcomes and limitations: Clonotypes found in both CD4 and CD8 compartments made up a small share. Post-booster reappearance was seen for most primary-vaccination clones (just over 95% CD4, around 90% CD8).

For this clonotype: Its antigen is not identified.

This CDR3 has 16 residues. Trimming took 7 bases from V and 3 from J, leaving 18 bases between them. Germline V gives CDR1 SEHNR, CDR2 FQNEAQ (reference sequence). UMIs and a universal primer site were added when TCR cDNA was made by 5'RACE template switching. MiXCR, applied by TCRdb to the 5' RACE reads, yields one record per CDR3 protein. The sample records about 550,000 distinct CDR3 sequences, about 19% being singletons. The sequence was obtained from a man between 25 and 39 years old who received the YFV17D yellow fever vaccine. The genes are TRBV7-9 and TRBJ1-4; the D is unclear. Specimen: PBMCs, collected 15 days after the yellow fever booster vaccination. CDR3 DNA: TGTGCCAGCACCCGGACGCTCCTGAGGGCTAATGAAAAACTGTTTTTT. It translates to CASTRTLLRANEKLFF.